These 7 T cell receptor beta chains share one sample of origin, sequenced in a study of CD8 T cells in Susac syndrome. Reverse transcription of roughly 0.5 to 1 ug RNA was performed with random hexamers. TCRdb ran MiXCR on the immunoSEQ multiplex PCR reads and lists one entry per CDR3 protein. The data hold 150,000 or so distinct CDR3 sequences, with 90% to 96% observed a single time. The sample taken for sequencing was CD4+ T cells from PBMCs. Receptors originate from a human donor with Susac syndrome.

This clonotype was observed a single time. The chain uses TRBV19 and TRBJ2-5; possibly TRBD2 for D (8 bases). This CDR3 spans 16 amino acids. V lost 8 bases, J lost 4 bases, and 23 bases lay in between. The germline CDR1 and CDR2 sequences are LNHDA and SQIVND (reference sequence). The CDR3 sequence is CASAREGLSGGETQYF. The CDR3 DNA is TGTGCCAGTGCTCGGGAGGGTCTCTCAGGGGGAGAGACCCAGTACTTC.

The chain joins TRBV4-2 to TRBJ2-2; D ambiguous. V was shortened by 0 bases and J by 4 bases, with 18 bases between the two germline ends. The CDR3 extends over 18 amino acids. Germline values: CDR1 LGHNA, CDR2 YNFKEQ. The CDR3 coding sequence is TGTGCCAGCAGCCAAGAGGAATCGGCCTCCGGTAGCACCGGGGAGCTGTTTTTT. This gives the protein CASSQEESASGSTGELFF.

The chain recombines TRBV4-2 with TRBJ1-1, with a possible D match to TRBD1 (5 bases). The CDR3 consists of 14 residues. V was clipped by 5 bases and J by 9 bases, with 19 bases between them. Looked up from germline, CDR1 is LGHNA and CDR2 is YNFKEQ. The CDR3 loop reads CASSSPEGSRKAFF. The CDR3 DNA sequence: TGTGCCAGCAGCTCCCCGGAGGGGAGCAGAAAAGCTTTCTTT.

V gene TRBV30 combines with J gene TRBJ1-2; D is unresolved. CDR1 GTSNPN and CDR2 SVGIG come from the germline V gene (reference sequence). Trimming took 4 bases from V and 5 from J, leaving 14 bases between them. CDR3 length equals 13 residues. The CDR3 sequence is CAWMDNFGYGYTF. CDR3 coding DNA: TGTGCCTGGATGGATAATTTTGGGTATGGCTACACCTTC.

This clonotype was seen only once. J is TRBJ2-1 and V is TRBV3-1; D not resolved. The CDR3 has 11 amino acids. Deletions cut 2 bases from V and 8 bases from J, with 4 bases between. Germline values: CDR1 LGHDT, CDR2 YNNKEL (reference sequence). In DNA, the CDR3 is TGTGCCAGCAGCCAACGGGATGAGCAGTTCTTC. This translates into CASSQRDEQFF.

This clonotype was recorded once. The chain couples TRBV24-1 to TRBJ2-3; D is ambiguous. This CDR3 contains 14 residues. Germline V gene sequence: CDR1 KGHDR, CDR2 SFDVKD. V was shortened by 0 bases and J by 5 bases, with 8 bases between the two germline ends. CDR3 nucleotide sequence: TGTGCCACCAGTGATTTGCAGTTAGGAGATACGCAGTATTTT. Protein sequence: CATSDLQLGDTQYF.

The chain carries TRBV6-2 or TRBV6-3 and TRBJ1-5; D unclear. Germline V gene sequence: CDR1 MNHEY, CDR2 SVGEGT. V lost 2 bases and J lost 3, with 2 bases in between. This CDR3 has 12 amino acids. CDR3 DNA sequence: TGTGCCAGCAGTTACGCCAATCAGCCCCAGCATTTT. As protein: CASSYANQPQHF.